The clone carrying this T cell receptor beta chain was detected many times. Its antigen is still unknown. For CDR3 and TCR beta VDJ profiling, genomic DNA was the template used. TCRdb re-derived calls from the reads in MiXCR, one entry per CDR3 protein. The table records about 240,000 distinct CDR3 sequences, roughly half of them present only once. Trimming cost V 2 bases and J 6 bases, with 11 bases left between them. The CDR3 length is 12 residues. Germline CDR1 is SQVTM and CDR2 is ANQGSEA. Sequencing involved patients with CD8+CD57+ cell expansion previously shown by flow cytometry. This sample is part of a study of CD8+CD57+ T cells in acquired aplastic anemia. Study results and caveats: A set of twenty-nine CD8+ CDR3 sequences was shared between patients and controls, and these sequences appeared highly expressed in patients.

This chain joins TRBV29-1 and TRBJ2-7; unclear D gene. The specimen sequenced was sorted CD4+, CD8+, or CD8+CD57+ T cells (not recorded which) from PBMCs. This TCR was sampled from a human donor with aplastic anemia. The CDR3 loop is CSVETDWGEQYF. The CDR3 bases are TGCAGCGTTGAAACCGACTGGGGCGAGCAGTACTTC.